One and the same sample provided the 25 T cell receptor beta chains below, sequenced in a study of T cells in Graves' hyperthyroidism and ophthalmopathy. Amplification targeted TCR beta CDR3 regions from RNA transcripts. HTBI primers were used for first-round RT-PCR of the TCR CDR3. MiXCR, run by TCRdb on the multiplex PCR reads, gives a single entry per CDR3 protein. The profile covers about 380,000 distinct CDR3 sequences, with around 13% appearing a single time and 20% taken by the ten largest. The sequencing input was blood. The source of these receptors is a woman aged 25 to 45 with Graves' ophthalmopathy.

This clonotype has at least ten counts. The V gene is TRBV5-6, the J gene TRBJ2-7, with 9 bases aligning to TRBD1. Germline V gene data show CDR1 as SGHDT and CDR2 as YYEEEE. This CDR3 contains 15 residues. V gave up 4 bases and J gave up 3 bases; unmatched junction bases: 8. The DNA of the CDR3 is TGTGCCAGCAGCCTCCCGGGACAGGGATACTACGAGCAGTACTTC. This encodes CASSLPGQGYYEQYF. The entire variable domain, with the rest obtained from reference TRBV5-6 and TRBJ2-7, is as follows: DAGVTQSPTHLIKTRGQQVTLRCSPKSGHDTVSWYQQALGQGPQFIFQYYEEEERQRGNFPDRFSGHQFPNYSSELNVNALLLGDSALYLCASSLPGQGYYEQYFGPGTRLTVT.

This sequence joins TRBV6-2 or TRBV6-3 and TRBJ2-7, with 11 bases matching TRBD2. V shed 6 bases, J shed 6 bases, and the junction held 10 bases outside the gene matches. The CDR3 sequence is 15 residues long. Germline lookup yields CDR1 MNHEY and CDR2 SVGEGT. The CDR3 loop reads CASSATPGLAAEQYF. CDR3 bases: TGTGCCAGCAGCGCAACCCCGGGACTAGCGGCCGAGCAGTACTTC.

The gene calls are TRBV12-5 and TRBJ2-1, with 8 bases fitting TRBD1. Germline loops: CDR1 LGHNT, CDR2 FRNRAP. V dropped 1 base and J dropped 0; count of bases not matched to a gene: 11. The CDR3 loop spans 19 amino acids. This CDR3 is CASGLDAPGQASSYNEQFF. The CDR3 DNA sequence: TGTGCTAGTGGTTTGGACGCACCGGGACAGGCTAGCTCCTACAATGAGCAGTTCTTC.

This clonotype was observed many times. V usage is TRBV12-3 or TRBV12-4 and J usage is TRBJ2-7, with TRBD1 matching over 9 bases. The CDR3 has 14 residues. After removal of 2 bases from V and 7 bases from J, the junction contained 6 bases not matched to a gene. This CDR3 reads CASSLRGQGLEQYF. CDR3 sequence (DNA): TGTGCCAGCAGTTTACGGGGACAGGGATTGGAGCAGTACTTC.

This clonotype was detected many times. The chain recombines TRBV3-1 with TRBJ2-1, with D possibly being TRBD1 (5 bases). This CDR3 contains 14 residues. Germline V gene lookup returns CDR1 LGHDT and CDR2 YNNKEL (reference sequence). V lost 1 base and J lost 4, with 8 bases in between. CDR3 in DNA: TGTGCCAGCAGCCAAGCTGGGGCGTACAATGAGCAGTTCTTC. Translated, it gives CASSQAGAYNEQFF.

This clonotype was found many times. The chain uses TRBV20-1 and TRBJ1-1, with 7 bases matching TRBD1. The CDR3 runs to 12 residues. Germline loops: CDR1 DFQATT, CDR2 SNEGSKA (reference sequence). The V and J ends lost 3 bases and 3 bases, in that order; junction bases with no gene match: 1. CDR3 bases: TGCAGTGCTAGCAGGGGGTACACTGAAGCTTTCTTT. Encoded protein: CSASRGYTEAFF.

The V call is TRBV5-5, the J call TRBJ1-4; 11 nucleotides line up with TRBD1. The CDR3 consists of 14 residues. CDR1 is SGHKS and CDR2 is YYEKEE in the germline V gene (reference sequence). Unmatched junction bases numbered 3, after V lost 3 bases and J lost 8 bases. CDR3 DNA sequence: TGTGCCAGCAGCTCGGGACAGGGGGACGAAAAACTGTTTTTT. Its translation: CASSSGQGDEKLFF.

Many counts were recorded for this clonotype. J is TRBJ1-1 and V is TRBV2; D is uncertain. V was trimmed by 3 bases and J by 0 bases, leaving 8 bases between them. Germline-derived CDR1 and CDR2 are SNHLY and FYNNEI. CDR3 size: 14 residues. CDR3 nucleotide sequence: TGTGCCAGCAGTGACGGGCCATTGAACACTGAAGCTTTCTTT. It is translated as CASSDGPLNTEAFF.

This clonotype occurred many times. The chain couples TRBV13 to TRBJ2-1; 10 bases map to TRBD2. This CDR3 is 13 amino acids long. Germline V CDR1 and CDR2: PRHDT, FYEKMQ (reference sequence). V was pared by 6 bases and J by 7 bases, with 3 bases of the junction left unmatched. The CDR3 loop reads CASSSGGWNEQFF. The CDR3 DNA sequence: TGTGCCAGCAGTAGCGGGGGGTGGAATGAGCAGTTCTTC.

This clonotype turned up a few times. The chain recombines TRBV13 with TRBJ1-3; D is undetermined. Germline loops: CDR1 PRHDT, CDR2 FYEKMQ (reference sequence). V lost 6 bases and J lost 0, with 6 bases in between. This CDR3 is built from 13 residues. This chain's CDR3 is CASRWGSGNTIYF. CDR3 DNA: TGTGCCAGCAGATGGGGCTCTGGAAACACCATATATTTT.

V usage is TRBV19 and J usage is TRBJ2-3; 11 nucleotides agree with TRBD2. Looked up from germline, CDR1 is LNHDA and CDR2 is SQIVND (reference sequence). The CDR3 totals 15 residues. The V segment lost 8 bases and the J segment 6 bases; nucleotides outside the gene matches: 10. The CDR3 nucleotides are TGTGCCAGTGCCCGTAGCGGGGGGGCCGCTGATACGCAGTATTTT. Protein product: CASARSGGAADTQYF.

The V and J genes are TRBV19 and TRBJ1-1; D gene unclear. This CDR3 has 13 amino acids. Germline CDR1 reads LNHDA; CDR2 reads SQIVND (reference sequence). V dropped 0 bases and J dropped 9 bases, with 11 bases sitting between them. This CDR3 is CASSIDLTAQAFF. CDR3 coding DNA: TGTGCCAGTAGTATAGATCTCACAGCTCAAGCTTTCTTT.

This clonotype was picked up many times. This chain links TRBV20-1 with TRBJ2-3; 8 bases align to TRBD2. The germline CDR1 and CDR2 sequences are DFQATT and SNEGSKA (reference sequence). The CDR3 has 12 residues. The V gene end was trimmed by 4 bases and the J gene end by 7 bases; junction bases not matched to a gene: 4. The CDR3 coding sequence is TGCAGTGCTACCGGGGGGGGAAATACGCAGTATTTT. Translating it yields CSATGGGNTQYF.

This clonotype was detected only a few times. The chain joins TRBV7-8 to TRBJ1-1; D is unresolved. Trimming removed 1 base at V and 2 bases at J, with 17 bases between. The CDR3 has 17 amino acids. In germline, CDR1 is SGHVS, CDR2 FQNEAQ. The CDR3 nucleotides read TGTGCCAGCAGCTTAGTAATTGTTTGGGAAGAAAACACTGAAGCTTTCTTT. This encodes CASSLVIVWEENTEAFF.

The chain links TRBV6-9 to TRBJ1-1; no definite D call. This CDR3 is 14 amino acids long. Between the trimmed V and J ends, which lost 3 bases and 1 base, there was a span of 9 bases. The germline V gene encodes CDR1 MNHGY and CDR2 SVAAGI. Here the CDR3 DNA reads TGTGCCAGCAGTTACTCGAACGGGAACACTGAAGCTTTCTTT. Protein product: CASSYSNGNTEAFF.

This clonotype has only a few counts. The chain has TRBV27 and TRBJ1-6; 9 bases agree with TRBD1. Germline assignment: CDR1 MNHEY and CDR2 SMNVEV (reference sequence). This CDR3 is 14 amino acids long. V dropped 7 bases and J dropped 7; count of bases not matched to a gene: 5. The CDR3 nucleotides are TGTGCCAGCACCAACAGGGGGCAGAATTCACCCCTCCACTTT. Translated, it gives CASTNRGQNSPLHF.

This clonotype was seen many times. The rearrangement joins TRBV7-8 to TRBJ2-1, with D possibly called TRBD1 or TRBD2 (5 bases each). Germline V gene sequence: CDR1 SGHVS, CDR2 FQNEAQ. Trimming shortened V by 2 bases and J by 8 bases, and 19 bases separated the two germline ends. There are 16 residues in the CDR3. The CDR3 here is CASSLRVWTMRDEQFF. The DNA of the CDR3 is TGTGCCAGCAGCTTAAGGGTCTGGACAATGAGGGATGAGCAGTTCTTC.

As concerns this clonotype: It may be a read error: a sequence one base away is much more abundant. No conserved phenylalanine or tryptophan is present at the end of the CDR3, so a read error is the likely explanation. The chain is built from TRBV11-3 and TRBJ2-2; 16 bases fit TRBD2. From germline, CDR1 is SGHNT and CDR2 YENEEA. V lost 5 bases, J lost 4 bases, and 4 bases stayed unmatched. The CDR3 is 17 residues long. In DNA form, the CDR3 reads TGTGCCAGCAGCGCGGGACTAGCGGGGGGGCCCACCGGGGAGCTGTTTCTT. Translated, it gives CASSAGLAGGPTGELFL.

In its sample, this clonotype was seen many times. CDR3 loop: CASRPRDGVGNQPQHF. CDR3 DNA: TGTGCCAGTAGACCAAGGGATGGGGTCGGCAATCAGCCCCAGCATTTT. The chain carries TRBV19 and TRBJ1-5; D ambiguous. The length of the CDR3 is 16 residues. V shed 6 bases and J shed 2 bases, with 17 bases lying between them. CDR1 LNHDA and CDR2 SQIVND come from the germline V gene (reference sequence).

To note about this clonotype: A read error may explain this, as a much larger clone is one base away. The J gene is TRBJ1-5, the V gene TRBV2, with D hard to call. The germline V gene encodes CDR1 SNHLY and CDR2 FYNNEI. There are 14 residues in the CDR3. CDR3 sequence: CANSRGYSNQPQHF. The DNA for the CDR3 is TGTGCCAACAGTCGAGGATATAGCAATCAGCCCCAGCATTTT.

A few counts support this clonotype. The rearrangement joins TRBV10-2 to TRBJ2-4; TRBD1 might be the D (6 bases). Germline V lookup: CDR1 WSHSY, CDR2 SAAADI. Trimming left V 6 bases short and J 6 bases short, with 15 bases between. The CDR3 consists of 14 residues. The CDR3 bases are TGCGCCAGCAGGAAAACAGGGATGCGAAACATTCAGTACTTC. It codes for CASRKTGMRNIQYF.

Concerning this clonotype: A much bigger clone sits one base away, suggesting this may be a read error. The genes are TRBV19 and TRBJ1-5; D is ambiguous. Per the germline V gene, CDR1 is LNHDA and CDR2 is SQIVND (reference sequence). Trimming stripped 5 bases from V and 2 bases from J, with 13 bases between. CDR3 length equals 15 residues. The CDR3 DNA reads as TGTGCCAGTAGTGGCGGGAGACACGGCAATCAGCCCCAGCATTTT. It codes for CASSGGRHGNQPQHF.

This clonotype was recorded at least ten times. The rearrangement uses TRBV5-8 and TRBJ2-3; a weak D match, TRBD2 (5 bases). CDR1 and CDR2 (germline): SGHTS, YDEGEE. V was pared by 0 bases and J by 0 bases, with 14 bases between. This CDR3 contains 17 residues. CDR3 nucleotides: TGTGCCAGCAGCTTGGCAGTAGCGCTCCCTAGCACAGATACGCAGTATTTT. This gives the protein CASSLAVALPSTDTQYF.

This clonotype was detected many times. This chain uses TRBV20-1 with TRBJ2-1; 8 nucleotides match TRBD2. The CDR3 has 16 residues. V shed 0 bases, J shed 2 bases, and the junction held 6 bases outside the gene matches. Germline loops: CDR1 DFQATT, CDR2 SNEGSKA (reference sequence). The CDR3 protein is CSARDWRGVPYNEQFF. The CDR3 nucleotides are TGCAGTGCTAGAGATTGGCGGGGGGTCCCCTACAATGAGCAGTTCTTC.

This clonotype was picked up many times. CDR3 bases: TGTGCCTGGAGAGCGACAGAAAACACTGAAGCTTTCTTT. It translates to CAWRATENTEAFF. The genes are TRBV30 and TRBJ1-1; D perhaps matches TRBD1 (5 bases). The CDR3 sequence is 13 residues long. V shed 3 bases and J shed 2 bases, with 10 bases lying between them. Looked up from germline, CDR1 is GTSNPN and CDR2 is SVGIG (reference sequence).